The following is a T cell receptor beta chain sequence with its context. The antigen is not known. This specimen comes from a study of T cells in Graves' hyperthyroidism and ophthalmopathy. Study-level points and caveats: Separating ophthalmopathy from stable hyperthyroidism was achieved by a 13 V-J model. Most expanded thyroid clonotypes above 0.001 recurred in blood.

Germline trimming cut 3 bases from V and 5 bases from J; bases unmatched to any gene: 6. The V gene's germline CDR1 is LNHNV and CDR2 YYDKDF (reference sequence). The length of the CDR3 is 14 residues. RNA transcripts provided the source from which TCR beta CDR3 regions were amplified. The primer set for the first-round RT-PCR of the TCR CDR3 was HTBI. TCRdb processed the multiplex PCR reads anew with MiXCR; each CDR3 protein has one entry. The table lists around 620,000 distinct CDR3 sequences, just over 45% of them singletons, with around 17% in the top ten. The specimen was peripheral blood or thyroid tissue (not recorded which). The J gene is TRBJ2-7, the V gene TRBV15; 8 bases line up with TRBD2. This TCR was recovered from an adult woman with Graves' disease, either hyperthyroidism or ophthalmopathy (not recorded which). CDR3 amino acids: CATSSTGGPNEQYF. The CDR3 region has the DNA TGTGCCACCAGCAGTACGGGAGGGCCCAACGAGCAGTACTTC. Filled out from reference TRBV15 and TRBJ2-7, the complete variable domain reads DAMVIQNPRYQVTQFGKPVTLSCSQTLNHNVMYWYQQKSSQAPKLLFHYYDKDFNNEADTPDNFQSRRPNTSFCFLDIRSPGLGDTAMYLCATSSTGGPNEQYFGPGTRLTVT.